The 21 T cell receptor beta chains reported below all come from one sample, sequenced in a study of patients and donors after allogeneic stem cell transplantation. TCRdb ran MiXCR on the RT-PCR reads and lists one entry per CDR3 protein. The sample shows under 200,000 distinct CDR3 sequences, 30% of them seen only once. Material for sequencing was blood, either unsorted or a sorted T cell fraction (not recorded which). Receptor source: a human donor who was either an allogeneic HSCT recipient or a stem cell or donor lymphocyte infusion donor (not recorded which). It is not recorded whose cells these are; they may come from a transplant donor.

At least ten counts were recorded for this clonotype. The rearrangement uses TRBV6-6 and TRBJ1-1, with D unclear. The CDR3 contains 14 residues. V was clipped by 2 bases and J by 0 bases, with 7 bases between them. Germline-derived CDR1 and CDR2 are MNHNY and SVGAGI (reference sequence). The CDR3 is CASSYIQLNTEAFF. In DNA form, the CDR3 reads TGTGCCAGCAGTTACATACAGTTGAACACTGAAGCTTTCTTT.

V is TRBV6-5 and J is TRBJ1-5; D gene unclear. V lost 5 bases and J 4 bases, leaving 9 bases between the germline ends. CDR3 length: 13 amino acids. From germline, CDR1 is MNHEY and CDR2 SVGAGI. The CDR3 reads CASSPHFNQPQHF. In DNA form, the CDR3 reads TGTGCCAGCAGTCCCCATTTTAATCAGCCCCAGCATTTT.

The chain employs TRBV24-1 and TRBJ2-7; 9 positions agree with TRBD2. CDR3 length: 14 amino acids. Trimming took 6 bases from V and 2 from J; bases not matched to a gene: 4. Germline V CDR1 and CDR2: KGHDR, SFDVKD. The CDR3 is CATSYLAGAYEQYF. In nucleotides, the CDR3 is TGTGCCACCAGTTACTTAGCGGGAGCCTACGAGCAGTACTTC.

This clonotype was seen a handful of times. J is TRBJ1-1 and V is TRBV12-3 or TRBV12-4; D remains ambiguous. The CDR3 consists of 14 residues. The V gene lost 7 bases and the J gene lost 11 bases, with 23 bases spanning the gap. As DNA, the CDR3 is TGTGCCAGCACCCCTCGTGCCGCTAGTCACGGGGCTTTCTTT. It codes for CASTPRAASHGAFF.

The chain has TRBV7-2 and TRBJ1-1; D remains ambiguous. Trimming stripped 4 bases from V and 6 bases from J, with 15 bases between. Germline V gene lookup returns CDR1 SGHTA and CDR2 FQGNSA. The length of the CDR3 is 14 residues. The CDR3 bases are TGTGCCAGCAGCTCTATCGACACCGCCGCTGAAGCTTTCTTT. It codes for CASSSIDTAAEAFF.

This clonotype was detected only a few times. This chain uses TRBV27 with TRBJ1-1; 8 nucleotides align to TRBD1. Germline assignment: CDR1 MNHEY and CDR2 SMNVEV (reference sequence). The CDR3 sequence is 14 residues long. Trimming removed 2 bases from V and 6 bases from J; junction bases left unmatched: 5. The CDR3 DNA follows: TGTGCCAGCAGTTTAAACAGGGGGATCGCTGAAGCTTTCTTT. It encodes CASSLNRGIAEAFF.

This clonotype was observed at least ten times. The chain carries TRBV10-3 and TRBJ1-5; TRBD1 agrees at 9 bases. Germline V gene data show CDR1 as ENHRY and CDR2 as SYGVKD. Unmatched junction bases numbered 12, after V lost 0 bases and J lost 9 bases. The CDR3 spans 17 residues. CDR3 nucleotide sequence: TGTGCCATCAGTGAGTCTGGGACAGGGAGCGGATTCGCGCCCCAGCATTTT. Translated: CAISESGTGSGFAPQHF.

The gene calls are TRBV12-3 or TRBV12-4 and TRBJ2-7; either TRBD1 or TRBD2 may supply D (5 bases each). Trimming removed 3 bases from V and 1 base from J, with 10 bases in between. The CDR3 spans 14 residues. This chain's CDR3 is CASSLLRESYEQYF. The CDR3 DNA is TGTGCCAGCAGTTTGCTCAGGGAGTCCTACGAGCAGTACTTC.

Ten or more counts support this clonotype. The rearrangement links TRBV20-1 to TRBJ1-4; D perhaps matches TRBD1 (5 bases). CDR3 length equals 14 residues. V shed 0 bases and J shed 7 bases, with 12 bases lying between them. Per the germline V gene, CDR1 is DFQATT and CDR2 is SNEGSKA (reference sequence). The CDR3, as DNA: TGCAGTGCTAGAGATCGGGGCACAGGTGAAAAACTGTTTTTT. Translating gives CSARDRGTGEKLFF.

The chain combines TRBV6-6 with TRBJ2-7, with 7 bases lining up with TRBD1. This CDR3 contains 14 residues. The germline gives CDR1 MNHNY, CDR2 SVGAGI (reference sequence). J lost 4 bases, V lost 6 bases, and 9 bases had no gene match. The CDR3 nucleotides are TGTGCCAGCAGCCTGACAGGGCGGACGTACGAGCAGTACTTC. Its protein is CASSLTGRTYEQYF.

This clonotype showed up just a few times. The CDR3 coding sequence is TGTGCCAGCAGTGACAAGGGGGCGATCGGGGATACGCAGTATTTT. Its translation: CASSDKGAIGDTQYF. The chain joins TRBV6-4 to TRBJ2-3; TRBD1 matches 7 bases. CDR1 and CDR2 from the germline V gene are MRHNA and SNTAGT. CDR3 length: 15 amino acids. The V segment lost 2 bases and the J segment 6 bases; nucleotides outside the gene matches: 8.

This clonotype was detected only a few times. The chain joins TRBV10-3 to TRBJ1-6; the D gene is possibly TRBD1 (6 bases). Trimming pared 3 bases from V and 0 bases from J, leaving 9 bases between. The CDR3 covers 16 residues. Germline values: CDR1 ENHRY, CDR2 SYGVKD. Written as DNA, the CDR3 is TGTGCCATCAGTGATACAGGGAGCTCCTATAATTCACCCCTCCACTTT. Translated, it gives CAISDTGSSYNSPLHF.

The rearrangement uses TRBV18 and TRBJ2-5, with TRBD1 matching 8 bases. The CDR3 covers 13 residues. The V segment lost 4 bases and the J segment 5 bases; nucleotides outside the gene matches: 3. Germline lookup yields CDR1 KGHSH and CDR2 LQKENI. The CDR3 protein is CASSRQGTETQYF. Written as DNA, the CDR3 is TGTGCCAGCTCACGACAGGGGACGGAGACCCAGTACTTC.

The rearrangement uses TRBV29-1 and TRBJ2-7; the D gene is possibly TRBD1 (5 bases). This CDR3 contains 15 residues. V lost 4 bases to trimming and J lost 4 bases, with 20 bases between them. Germline values: CDR1 SQVTM, CDR2 ANQGSEA. The CDR3 here is CSVGPKAKGIYEQYF. In nucleotides, the CDR3 is TGCAGCGTTGGACCGAAGGCTAAGGGGATTTACGAGCAGTACTTC.

This clonotype has a handful of counts. The V gene is TRBV18, the J gene TRBJ2-5, with TRBD2 matching 7 bases. V shed 2 bases, J shed 6 bases, and the junction held 3 bases outside the gene matches. Germline V CDR1 and CDR2: KGHSH, LQKENI. This CDR3 has 13 amino acids. Written as DNA, the CDR3 is TGTGCCAGCTCACCAGGGGGGGAGAAGACCCAGTACTTC. It specifies CASSPGGEKTQYF.

The chain is built from TRBV7-3 and TRBJ2-2; D remains ambiguous. Germline-derived CDR1 and CDR2 are SGHTA and FQGTGA. The CDR3 has 14 residues. Trimming left V 6 bases short and J 4 bases short, with 12 bases between. CDR3: CASRPHAGTGELFF. The CDR3 bases are TGTGCCAGCAGACCACATGCCGGCACCGGGGAGCTGTTTTTT.

V and J are TRBV29-1 and TRBJ2-3, with a tentative D call TRBD2 (6 bases). Germline loops: CDR1 SQVTM, CDR2 ANQGSEA. This CDR3 is 16 amino acids long. Trimming shortened V by 1 base and J by 3 bases, and 17 bases separated the two germline ends. CDR3 sequence (DNA): TGCAGCGTTGAAGGCCTGGGGGGAGCTGTGACAGATACGCAGTATTTT. Amino acid sequence: CSVEGLGGAVTDTQYF.

The J gene is TRBJ2-2, the V gene TRBV5-1; 8 bases align to TRBD2. Trimming removed 3 bases from V and 4 bases from J; junction bases left unmatched: 5. CDR1 is SGHRS, CDR2 YFSETQ, per germline. This CDR3 region has 15 residues. The CDR3 protein is CASSWSGGGTGELFF. The CDR3 coding sequence is TGCGCCAGCAGCTGGAGCGGGGGCGGCACCGGGGAGCTGTTTTTT.

This chain links TRBV27 with TRBJ2-1, with TRBD2 matching over 8 bases. The V segment lost 1 base and the J segment 4 bases; nucleotides outside the gene matches: 6. This CDR3 contains 16 residues. The germline V gene encodes CDR1 MNHEY and CDR2 SMNVEV (reference sequence). CDR3 coding DNA: TGTGCCAGCAGTTTATTATGGCGGGAGGATTACAATGAGCAGTTCTTC. Its protein is CASSLLWREDYNEQFF.

The CDR3 region has the DNA TGCGCCAGCAGCCAAGCGGAGGACAGGGTTGTCTACGAGCAGTACTTC. It codes for CASSQAEDRVVYEQYF. The genes are TRBV4-1 and TRBJ2-7; 8 positions match TRBD1. V trimming: 1 base; J trimming: 3 bases; junction bases outside the gene matches: 8. There are 16 residues in the CDR3. Germline V lookup: CDR1 MGHRA, CDR2 YSYEKL.

This clonotype was observed a handful of times. The chain uses TRBV4-3 and TRBJ2-7, with TRBD1 identical over 9 bases. CDR1 LGHNA and CDR2 YSLEER come from the germline V gene. CDR3 size: 14 residues. With V trimmed by 4 bases and J by 6 bases, 7 bases remained unmatched. The CDR3 loop reads CASSPGQGWFEQYF. The CDR3 nucleotides are TGCGCCAGCAGCCCAGGACAGGGGTGGTTCGAGCAGTACTTC.